This T cell receptor beta chain was documented in a study of cytomegalovirus exposure and HLA in healthy donors. Overall study findings and caveats: The authors enumerated over 150 TCR beta chains as linked to cytomegalovirus. Usually a TCR sequence was rare, but some public TCRs were found in many donors. For presence/absence analyses, sequencing depth was assumed to be roughly uniform across donors. In a later analysis, HLA-associated TCR beta chains were more clonally expanded than equally common others.

Trimming shortened V by 4 bases and J by 0 bases, and 17 bases separated the two germline ends. This CDR3 has 16 amino acids. Germline lookup yields CDR1 GTSNPN and CDR2 SVGIG (reference sequence). About this clone itself: Its matching antigen is unknown.

The PCR employed 60 Vbeta primers together with 13 Jbeta primers. Profiled with immunoSEQ multiplex PCR; TCRdb holds only in-frame clones, not every one. The data show fewer than 200,000 clones, more than 65% seen once. The sequence was collected from a woman between 50 and 59 years old in good health and CMV-seronegative. The sample consisted of PBMCs. The chain combines TRBV30 with TRBJ2-3, with unresolved D. In nucleotides, the CDR3 is TGTGCCTGGACTATCGGTACACAGTCTAGCACAGATACGCAGTATTTT. Encoded protein: CAWTIGTQSSTDTQYF.